This T cell receptor (beta chain) appears in the sequencing data of a study of somatic mutations in cytotoxic T cells in rheumatoid arthritis. Only in-frame clones appear in the TCRdb table, and some are missing; sequencing was by immunoSEQ multiplex PCR. The profile shows around 15,000 clones, 65% to 75% of them singletons. This clone was seen just once. Its antigen is still unknown. An end of the junction differs from the germline gene, which may be a read error. Study findings and constraints: More than 20% of CD8+ cells belonged to the largest clone in about an eighth of the 65 patients.

Material: CD8+ T cells sorted from blood. This TCR was sampled from an adult with rheumatoid arthritis.

CDR3 residues: CASSYSTGGGKYF. For the CDR3, the DNA is TGTGCCAGCAGTTACTCGACAGGGGGCGGGAAGTACTTC. The genes are TRBV6-4 and TRBJ2-7; TRBD1 agrees at 10 bases. This CDR3 is built from 13 residues. The germline V gene encodes CDR1 MRHNA and CDR2 SNTAGT.